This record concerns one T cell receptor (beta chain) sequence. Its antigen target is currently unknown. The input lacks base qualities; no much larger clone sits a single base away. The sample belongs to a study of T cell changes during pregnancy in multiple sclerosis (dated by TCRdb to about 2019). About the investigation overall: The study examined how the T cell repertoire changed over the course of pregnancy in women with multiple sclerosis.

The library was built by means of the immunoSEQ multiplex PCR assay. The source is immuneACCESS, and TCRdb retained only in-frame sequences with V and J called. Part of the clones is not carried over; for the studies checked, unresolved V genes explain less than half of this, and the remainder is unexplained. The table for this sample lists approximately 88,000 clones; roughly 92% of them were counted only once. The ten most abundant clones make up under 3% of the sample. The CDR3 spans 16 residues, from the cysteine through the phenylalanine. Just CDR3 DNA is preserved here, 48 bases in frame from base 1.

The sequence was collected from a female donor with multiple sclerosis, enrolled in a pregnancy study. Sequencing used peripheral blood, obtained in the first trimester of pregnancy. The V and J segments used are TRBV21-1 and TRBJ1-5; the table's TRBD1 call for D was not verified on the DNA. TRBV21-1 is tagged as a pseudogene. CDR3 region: CASSTHDRGSNQPQHF. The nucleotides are TGTGCCAGCAGCACCCACGACAGGGGGTCAAATCAGCCCCAGCATTTT.